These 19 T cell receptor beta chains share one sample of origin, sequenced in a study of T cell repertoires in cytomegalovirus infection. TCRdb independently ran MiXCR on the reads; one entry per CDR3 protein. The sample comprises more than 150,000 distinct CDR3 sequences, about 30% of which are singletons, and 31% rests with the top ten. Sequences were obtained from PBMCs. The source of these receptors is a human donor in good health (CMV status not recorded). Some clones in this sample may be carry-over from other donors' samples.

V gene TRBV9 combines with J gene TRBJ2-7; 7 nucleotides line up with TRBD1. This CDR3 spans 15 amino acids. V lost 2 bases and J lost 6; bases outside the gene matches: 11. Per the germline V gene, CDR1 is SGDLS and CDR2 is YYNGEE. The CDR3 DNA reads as TGTGCCAGCAGCGTCTCGACAGGGAAGGGCAGCGAGCAGTACTTC. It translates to CASSVSTGKGSEQYF.

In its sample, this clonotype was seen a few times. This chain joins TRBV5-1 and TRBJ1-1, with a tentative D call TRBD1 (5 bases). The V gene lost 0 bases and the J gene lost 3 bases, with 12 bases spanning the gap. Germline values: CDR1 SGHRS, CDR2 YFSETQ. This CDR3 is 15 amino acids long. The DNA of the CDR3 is TGCGCCAGCAGCTTGGTCCAGGGAGAGTACACTGAAGCTTTCTTT. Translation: CASSLVQGEYTEAFF.

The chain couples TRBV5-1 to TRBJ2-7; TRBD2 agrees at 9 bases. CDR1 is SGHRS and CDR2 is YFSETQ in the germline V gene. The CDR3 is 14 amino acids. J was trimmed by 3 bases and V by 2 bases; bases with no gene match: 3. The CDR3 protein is CASSFGSGGYEQYF. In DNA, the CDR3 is TGCGCCAGCAGCTTTGGTAGCGGGGGCTACGAGCAGTACTTC.

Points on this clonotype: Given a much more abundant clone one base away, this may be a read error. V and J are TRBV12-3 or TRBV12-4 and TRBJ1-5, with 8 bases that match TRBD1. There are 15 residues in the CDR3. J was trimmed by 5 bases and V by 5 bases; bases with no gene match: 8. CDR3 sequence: CASSLLQGADQPQHF. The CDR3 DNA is TGTGCCAGCAGTCTCCTCCAGGGGGCTGATCAGCCCCAGCATTTT.

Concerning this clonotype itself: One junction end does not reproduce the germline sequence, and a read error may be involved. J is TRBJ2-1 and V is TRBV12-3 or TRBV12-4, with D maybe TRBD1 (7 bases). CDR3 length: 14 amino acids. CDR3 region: CPSSLTRGENEQFF. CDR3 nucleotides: TGTCCCAGCAGTTTAACCAGGGGGGAAAATGAGCAGTTCTTC.

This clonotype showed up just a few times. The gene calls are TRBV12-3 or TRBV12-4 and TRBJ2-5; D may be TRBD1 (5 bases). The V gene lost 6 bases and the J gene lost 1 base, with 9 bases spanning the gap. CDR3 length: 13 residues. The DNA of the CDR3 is TGTGCCAGCAGCCGACAGTCCCAAGAGACCCAGTACTTC. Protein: CASSRQSQETQYF.

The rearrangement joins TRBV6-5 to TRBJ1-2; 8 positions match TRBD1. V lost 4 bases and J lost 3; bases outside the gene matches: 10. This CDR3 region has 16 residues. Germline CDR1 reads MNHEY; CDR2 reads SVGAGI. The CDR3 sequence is CASSSTSGGPYYGYTF. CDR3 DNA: TGTGCCAGCAGTTCAACCTCAGGGGGCCCGTACTATGGCTACACCTTC.

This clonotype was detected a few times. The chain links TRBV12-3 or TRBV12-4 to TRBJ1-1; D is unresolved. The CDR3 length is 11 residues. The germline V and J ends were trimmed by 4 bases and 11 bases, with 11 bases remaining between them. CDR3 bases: TGTGCCAGCAGTTCTGGACCAGCGGCTTTCTTT. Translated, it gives CASSSGPAAFF.

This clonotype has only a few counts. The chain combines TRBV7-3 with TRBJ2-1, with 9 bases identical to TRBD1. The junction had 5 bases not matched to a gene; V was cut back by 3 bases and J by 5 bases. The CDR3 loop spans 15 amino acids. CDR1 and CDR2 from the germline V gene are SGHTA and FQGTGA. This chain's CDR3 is CASSLAGTGNNEQFF. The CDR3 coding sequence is TGTGCCAGCAGCTTGGCCGGGACAGGGAACAATGAGCAGTTCTTC. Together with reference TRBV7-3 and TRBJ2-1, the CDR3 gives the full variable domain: GAGVSQTPSNKVTEKGKYVELRCDPISGHTALYWYRQSLGQGPEFLIYFQGTGAADDSGLPNDRFFAVRPEGSVSTLKIQRTERGDSAVYLCASSLAGTGNNEQFFGPGTRLTVL.

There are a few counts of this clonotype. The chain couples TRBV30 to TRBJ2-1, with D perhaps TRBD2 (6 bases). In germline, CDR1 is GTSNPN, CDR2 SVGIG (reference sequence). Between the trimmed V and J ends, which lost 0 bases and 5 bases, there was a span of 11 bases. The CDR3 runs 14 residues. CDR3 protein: CAWSVGTSHNEQFF. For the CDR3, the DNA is TGTGCCTGGAGTGTAGGGACTTCTCACAATGAGCAGTTCTTC.

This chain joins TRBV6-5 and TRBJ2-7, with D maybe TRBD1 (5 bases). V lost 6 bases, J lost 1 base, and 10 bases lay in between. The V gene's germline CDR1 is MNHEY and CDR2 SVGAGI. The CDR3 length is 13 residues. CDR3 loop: CASRFQGSYEQYF. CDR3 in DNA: TGTGCCAGCAGATTTCAGGGTTCCTACGAGCAGTACTTC.

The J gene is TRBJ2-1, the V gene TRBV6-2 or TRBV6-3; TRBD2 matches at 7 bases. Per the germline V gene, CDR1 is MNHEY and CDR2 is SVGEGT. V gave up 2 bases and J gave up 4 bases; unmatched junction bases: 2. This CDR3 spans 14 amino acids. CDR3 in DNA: TGTGCCAGCAGTTACGAGCGGGGTTACAATGAGCAGTTCTTC. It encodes CASSYERGYNEQFF.

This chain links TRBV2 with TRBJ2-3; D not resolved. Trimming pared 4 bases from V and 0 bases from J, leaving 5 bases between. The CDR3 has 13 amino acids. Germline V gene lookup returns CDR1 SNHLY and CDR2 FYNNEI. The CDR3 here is CASSAQSTDTQYF. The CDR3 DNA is TGTGCCAGCAGTGCGCAGAGCACAGATACGCAGTATTTT. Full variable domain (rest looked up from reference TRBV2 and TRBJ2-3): EPEVTQTPSHQVTQMGQEVILRCVPISNHLYFYWYRQILGQKVEFLVSFYNNEISEKSEIFDDQFSVERPDGSNFTLKIRSTKLEDSAMYFCASSAQSTDTQYFGPGTRLTVL.

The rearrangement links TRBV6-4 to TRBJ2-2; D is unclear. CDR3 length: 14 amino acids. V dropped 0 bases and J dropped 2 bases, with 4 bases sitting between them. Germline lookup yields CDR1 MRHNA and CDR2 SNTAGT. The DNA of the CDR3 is TGTGCCAGCAGTGACTCGACTAACACCGGGGAGCTGTTTTTT. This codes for CASSDSTNTGELFF.

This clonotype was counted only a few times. For the CDR3, the DNA is TGTGCCAGCAGCTTAGAACAGGGGAGTGACGAGCAGTACTTC. Protein sequence: CASSLEQGSDEQYF. The J gene is TRBJ2-7, the V gene TRBV11-3; TRBD1 matches 7 bases. The CDR3 is 14 amino acids. The junction had 4 bases not matched to a gene; V was cut back by 0 bases and J by 5 bases. Germline-derived CDR1 and CDR2 are SGHNT and YENEEA.

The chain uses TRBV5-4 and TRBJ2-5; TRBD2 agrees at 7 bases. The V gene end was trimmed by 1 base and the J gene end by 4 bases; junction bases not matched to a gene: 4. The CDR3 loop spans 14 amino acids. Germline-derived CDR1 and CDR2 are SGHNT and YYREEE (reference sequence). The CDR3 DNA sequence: TGTGCCAGCAGCTTGTCACAGCGGGGAGAGACCCAGTACTTC. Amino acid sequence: CASSLSQRGETQYF.

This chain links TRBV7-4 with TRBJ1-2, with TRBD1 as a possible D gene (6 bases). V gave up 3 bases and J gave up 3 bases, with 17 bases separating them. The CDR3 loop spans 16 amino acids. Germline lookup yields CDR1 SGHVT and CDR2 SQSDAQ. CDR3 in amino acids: CASSFSETGLYYGYTF. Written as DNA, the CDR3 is TGTGCCAGCAGCTTTTCTGAGACAGGCCTGTACTATGGCTACACCTTC.

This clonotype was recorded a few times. The CDR3 nucleotides are TGCAGTGCCACATATGGGAGCGGAGACCCCAACGAGCAGTACTTC. This translates into CSATYGSGDPNEQYF. The chain is built from TRBV20-1 and TRBJ2-7; D is perhaps TRBD2 (5 bases). V was trimmed by 6 bases and J by 5 bases, leaving 23 bases between them. The CDR3 sequence is 15 residues long. Germline assignment: CDR1 DFQATT and CDR2 SNEGSKA (reference sequence).

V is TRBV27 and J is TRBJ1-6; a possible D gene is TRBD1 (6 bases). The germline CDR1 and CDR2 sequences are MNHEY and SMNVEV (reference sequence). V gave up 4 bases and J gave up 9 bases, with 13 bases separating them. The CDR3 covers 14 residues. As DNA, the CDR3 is TGTGCCAGCAGTTCACGGGACATTGGTTCACCCCTCCACTTT. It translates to CASSSRDIGSPLHF.